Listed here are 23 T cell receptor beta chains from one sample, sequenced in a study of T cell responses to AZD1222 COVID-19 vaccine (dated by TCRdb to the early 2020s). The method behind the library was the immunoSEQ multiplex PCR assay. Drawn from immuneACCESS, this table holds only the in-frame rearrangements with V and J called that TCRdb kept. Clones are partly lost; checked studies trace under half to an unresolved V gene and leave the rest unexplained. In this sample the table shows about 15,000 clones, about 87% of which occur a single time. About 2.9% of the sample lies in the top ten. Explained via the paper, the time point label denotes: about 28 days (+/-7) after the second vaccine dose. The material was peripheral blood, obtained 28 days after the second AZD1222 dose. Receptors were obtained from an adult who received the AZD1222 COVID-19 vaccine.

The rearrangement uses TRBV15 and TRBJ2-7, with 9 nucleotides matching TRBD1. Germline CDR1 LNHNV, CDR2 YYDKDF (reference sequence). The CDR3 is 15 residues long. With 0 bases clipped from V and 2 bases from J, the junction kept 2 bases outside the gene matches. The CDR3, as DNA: TGTGCCACCAGCAGAGAGGGGACAGGGACCTACGAGCAGTACTTC. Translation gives CATSREGTGTYEQYF.

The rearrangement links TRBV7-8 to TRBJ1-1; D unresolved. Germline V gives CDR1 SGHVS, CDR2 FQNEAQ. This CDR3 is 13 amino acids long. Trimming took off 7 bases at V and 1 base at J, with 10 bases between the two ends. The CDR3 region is CASNLPPNTEAFF. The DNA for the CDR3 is TGTGCCAGCAACCTCCCCCCGAACACTGAAGCTTTCTTT.

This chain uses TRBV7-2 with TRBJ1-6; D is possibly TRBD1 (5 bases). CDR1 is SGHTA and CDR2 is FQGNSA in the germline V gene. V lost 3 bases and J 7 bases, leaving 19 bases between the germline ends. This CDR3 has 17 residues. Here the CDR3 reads CASSFEWGYGQNSPLHF. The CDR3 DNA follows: TGTGCCAGCAGCTTCGAATGGGGGTACGGCCAAAATTCACCCCTCCACTTT.

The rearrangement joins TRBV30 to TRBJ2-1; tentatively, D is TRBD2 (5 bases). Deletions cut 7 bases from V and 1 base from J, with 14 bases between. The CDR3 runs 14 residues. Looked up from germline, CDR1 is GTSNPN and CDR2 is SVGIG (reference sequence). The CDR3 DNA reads TGTGCCTTGCAAGGAGGCGTATCCTACAATGAGCAGTTCTTC. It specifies CALQGGVSYNEQFF.

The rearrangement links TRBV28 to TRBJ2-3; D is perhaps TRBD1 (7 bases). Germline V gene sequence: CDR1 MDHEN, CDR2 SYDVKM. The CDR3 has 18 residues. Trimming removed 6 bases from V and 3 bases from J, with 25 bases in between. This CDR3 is CASRPSARDSRGTDTQYF. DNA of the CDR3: TGTGCCAGCAGGCCATCCGCCCGGGACAGCCGGGGGACAGATACGCAGTATTTT.

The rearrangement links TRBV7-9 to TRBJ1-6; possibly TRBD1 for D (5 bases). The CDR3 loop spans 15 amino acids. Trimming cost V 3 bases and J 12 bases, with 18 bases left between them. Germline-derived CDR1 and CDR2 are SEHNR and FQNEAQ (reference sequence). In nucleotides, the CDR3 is TGTGCCAGCAGCTTTGGGACGGGCGTTGGGGGACCCCTCCACTTT. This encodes CASSFGTGVGGPLHF.

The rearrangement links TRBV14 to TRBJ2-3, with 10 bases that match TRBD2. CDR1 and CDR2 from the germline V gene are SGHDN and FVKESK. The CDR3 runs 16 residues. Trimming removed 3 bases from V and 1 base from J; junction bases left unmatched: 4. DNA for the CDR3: TGTGCCAGCAGCCATGAGGGACTAGCGCGCACAGATACGCAGTATTTT. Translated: CASSHEGLARTDTQYF. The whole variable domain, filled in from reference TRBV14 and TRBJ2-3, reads EAGVTQFPSHSVIEKGQTVTLRCDPISGHDNLYWYRRVMGKEIKFLLHFVKESKQDESGMPNNRFLAERTGGTYSTLKVQPAELEDSGVYFCASSHEGLARTDTQYFGPGTRLTVL.

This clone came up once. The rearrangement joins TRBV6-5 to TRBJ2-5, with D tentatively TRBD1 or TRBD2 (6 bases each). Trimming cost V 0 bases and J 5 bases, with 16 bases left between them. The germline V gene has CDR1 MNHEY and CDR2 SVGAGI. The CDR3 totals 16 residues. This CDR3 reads CASSYSRGALGETQYF. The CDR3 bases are TGTGCCAGCAGTTACTCGAGGGGGGCCCTGGGGGAGACCCAGTACTTC.

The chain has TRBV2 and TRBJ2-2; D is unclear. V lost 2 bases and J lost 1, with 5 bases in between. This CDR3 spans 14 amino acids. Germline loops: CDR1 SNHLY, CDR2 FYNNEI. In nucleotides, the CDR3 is TGTGCCAGCAGTGAAAACCGGAACACCGGGGAGCTGTTTTTT. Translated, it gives CASSENRNTGELFF.

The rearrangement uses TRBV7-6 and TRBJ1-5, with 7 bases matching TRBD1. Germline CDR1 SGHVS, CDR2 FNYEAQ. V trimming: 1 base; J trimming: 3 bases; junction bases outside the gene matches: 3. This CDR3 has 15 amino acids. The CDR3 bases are TGTGCCAGCAGCTTAGACAGGGGACTCAATCAGCCCCAGCATTTT. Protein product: CASSLDRGLNQPQHF.

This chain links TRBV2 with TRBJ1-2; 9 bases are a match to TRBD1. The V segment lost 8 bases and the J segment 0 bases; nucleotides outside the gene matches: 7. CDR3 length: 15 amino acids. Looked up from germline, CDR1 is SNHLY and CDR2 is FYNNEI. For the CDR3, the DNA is TGTGCCAGCGTACAACAGGGGGCGGCTAACTATGGCTACACCTTC. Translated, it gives CASVQQGAANYGYTF.

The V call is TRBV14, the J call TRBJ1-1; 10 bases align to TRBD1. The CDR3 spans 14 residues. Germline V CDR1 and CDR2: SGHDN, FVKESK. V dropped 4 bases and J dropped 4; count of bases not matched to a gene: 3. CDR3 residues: CASSLRTGGTEAFF. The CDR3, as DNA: TGTGCCAGCAGCCTTAGGACAGGGGGCACTGAAGCTTTCTTT.

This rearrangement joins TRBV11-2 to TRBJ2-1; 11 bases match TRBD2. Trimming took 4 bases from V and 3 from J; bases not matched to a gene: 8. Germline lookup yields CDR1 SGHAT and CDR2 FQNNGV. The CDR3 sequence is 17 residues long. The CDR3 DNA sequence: TGTGCCAGCAGCTCCTCATCCGGGACTAGCGGCTACAATGAGCAGTTCTTC. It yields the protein CASSSSSGTSGYNEQFF.

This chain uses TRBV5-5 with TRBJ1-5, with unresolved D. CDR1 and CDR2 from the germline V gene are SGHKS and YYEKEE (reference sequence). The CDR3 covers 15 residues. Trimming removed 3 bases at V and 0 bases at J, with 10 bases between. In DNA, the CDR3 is TGTGCCAGCAGCTGGGGAGCGGATAGCAATCAGCCCCAGCATTTT. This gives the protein CASSWGADSNQPQHF.

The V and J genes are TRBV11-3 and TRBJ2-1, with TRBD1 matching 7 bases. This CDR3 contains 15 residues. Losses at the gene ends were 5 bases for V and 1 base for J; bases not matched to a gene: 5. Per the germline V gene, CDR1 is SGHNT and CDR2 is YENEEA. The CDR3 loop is CASSARQGSYNEQFF. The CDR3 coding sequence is TGTGCCAGCAGCGCCCGACAGGGATCCTACAATGAGCAGTTCTTC. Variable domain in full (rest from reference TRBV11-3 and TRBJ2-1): EAGVVQSPRYKIIEKKQPVAFWCNPISGHNTLYWYLQNLGQGPELLIRYENEEAVDDSQLPKDRFSAERLKGVDSTLKIQPAELGDSAVYLCASSARQGSYNEQFFGPGTRLTVL.

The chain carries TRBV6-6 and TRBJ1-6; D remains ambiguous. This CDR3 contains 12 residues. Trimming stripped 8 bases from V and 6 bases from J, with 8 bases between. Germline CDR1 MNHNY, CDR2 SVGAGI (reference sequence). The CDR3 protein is CASGQANSPLHF. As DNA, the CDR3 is TGTGCCAGCGGGCAGGCTAATTCACCCCTCCACTTT.

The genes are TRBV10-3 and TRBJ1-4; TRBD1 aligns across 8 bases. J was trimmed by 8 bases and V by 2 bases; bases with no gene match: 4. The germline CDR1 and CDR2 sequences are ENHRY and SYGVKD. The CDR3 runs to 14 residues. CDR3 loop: CAISEGQGREKLFF. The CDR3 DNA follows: TGTGCCATCAGTGAGGGACAGGGTCGGGAAAAACTGTTTTTT.

For the CDR3, the DNA is TGTGCCAGTAGTATGCTGACAGGGGGCATCACCGGGGAGCTGTTTTTT. Amino acid sequence: CASSMLTGGITGELFF. This rearrangement joins TRBV19 to TRBJ2-2; 10 positions agree with TRBD1. Trimming removed 3 bases from V and 4 bases from J; junction bases left unmatched: 5. CDR1 and CDR2 (germline): LNHDA, SQIVND (reference sequence). This CDR3 has 16 residues.

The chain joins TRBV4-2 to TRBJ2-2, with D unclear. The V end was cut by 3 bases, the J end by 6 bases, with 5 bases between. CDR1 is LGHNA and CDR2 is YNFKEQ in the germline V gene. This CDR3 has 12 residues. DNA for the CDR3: TGTGCCAGCAGCCATCTCCCCGGGGAGCTGTTTTTT. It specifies CASSHLPGELFF.

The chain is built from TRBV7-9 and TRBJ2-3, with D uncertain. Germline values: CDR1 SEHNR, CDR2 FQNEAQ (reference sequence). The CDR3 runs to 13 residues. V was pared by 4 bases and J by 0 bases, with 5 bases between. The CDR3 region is CASSSTSTDTQYF. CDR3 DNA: TGTGCCAGCAGCTCCACTAGCACAGATACGCAGTATTTT.

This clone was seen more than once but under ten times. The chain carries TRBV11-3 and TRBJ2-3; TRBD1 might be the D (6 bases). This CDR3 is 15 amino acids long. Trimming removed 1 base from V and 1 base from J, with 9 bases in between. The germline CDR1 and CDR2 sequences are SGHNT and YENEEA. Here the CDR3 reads CASSLGRTGTDTQYF. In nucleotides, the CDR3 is TGTGCCAGCAGCTTAGGTCGGACAGGCACAGATACGCAGTATTTT. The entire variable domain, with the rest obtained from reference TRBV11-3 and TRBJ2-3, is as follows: EAGVVQSPRYKIIEKKQPVAFWCNPISGHNTLYWYLQNLGQGPELLIRYENEEAVDDSQLPKDRFSAERLKGVDSTLKIQPAELGDSAVYLCASSLGRTGTDTQYFGPGTRLTVL.

The DNA for the CDR3 is TGTGCCTGGAGTTTCACCTCCGGGACAGGGGGGTGGAATGAGCAGTTCTTC. Translation gives CAWSFTSGTGGWNEQFF. The V and J genes are TRBV30 and TRBJ2-1; 11 bases line up with TRBD1. Unmatched junction bases numbered 13, after V lost 2 bases and J lost 7 bases. CDR1 is GTSNPN and CDR2 is SVGIG in the germline V gene (reference sequence). CDR3 length: 17 residues.

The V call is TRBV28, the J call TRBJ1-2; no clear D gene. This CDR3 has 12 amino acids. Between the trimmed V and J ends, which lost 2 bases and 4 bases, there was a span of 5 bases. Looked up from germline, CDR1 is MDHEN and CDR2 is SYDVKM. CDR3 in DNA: TGTGCCAGCAGTTTAGTCGGCTATGGCTACACCTTC. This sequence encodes CASSLVGYGYTF.